These T cell receptor beta chains were read from a single sample in a study of human T cells and chemical hapten exposure. MiXCR, applied by TCRdb to the RACE reads, yields one record per CDR3 protein. The sample has around 80,000 distinct CDR3 sequences, 8.6% seen once. The sequenced material came from whole blood. The receptors here all came from a male donor in good health. Some clones in this sample may be carry-over from other donors' samples. The CDR3 runs from the conserved cysteine through the conserved F or W. A D gene is named only where the DNA matches it firmly. Rows may omit the clone size; those that give it use once, few, many or a size class.

D gene: -
clone size: few
V gene: TRBV6-1
J gene: TRBJ1-5
CDR3 protein: CASSILQGGGQPQHF
CDR3 DNA: TGTGCCAGCAGCATCCTACAAGGGGGGGGTCAGCCCCAGCATTTT

D gene: -
clone size: many
V gene: TRBV5-1
J gene: TRBJ2-2
CDR3 protein: CASSSRRASTGELFF
CDR3 DNA: TGCGCCAGCAGCTCCCGCAGGGCGAGCACCGGGGAGCTGTTTTTT

D gene: -
clone size: few
V gene: TRBV5-1
J gene: TRBJ1-3
CDR3 protein: CASSRTKEGNTIYF
CDR3 DNA: TGCGCCAGCAGCCGGACGAAGGAGGGAAACACCATATATTTT

D gene: -
clone size: -
V gene: TRBV29-1
J gene: TRBJ2-5
CDR3 protein: CSAQGHQETQYF
CDR3 DNA: TGCAGCGCTCAAGGACATCAAGAGACCCAGTACTTC

D gene: -
clone size: -
V gene: TRBV12-3/TRBV12-4
J gene: TRBJ1-2
CDR3 protein: CASSLSQLNYGYTF
CDR3 DNA: TGTGCCAGCAGTTTGAGTCAACTTAACTATGGCTACACCTTC

D gene: -
clone size: -
V gene: TRBV12-3/TRBV12-4
J gene: TRBJ2-7
CDR3 protein: CASSPGASGVSYEQYF
CDR3 DNA: TGTGCCAGCAGCCCGGGGGCTTCAGGTGTCTCCTACGAGCAGTACTTC

D gene: -
clone size: few
V gene: TRBV14
J gene: TRBJ2-1
CDR3 protein: CASSQSLGAHYNEQFF
CDR3 DNA: TGTGCCAGCAGCCAATCTCTGGGGGCCCACTACAATGAGCAGTTCTTC

D gene: -
clone size: -
V gene: TRBV6-5
J gene: TRBJ2-7
CDR3 protein: CASSYRLRDAGSYEQYF
CDR3 DNA: TGTGCCAGCAGTTACCGTCTCCGGGACGCCGGGTCCTACGAGCAGTACTTC

D gene: TRBD1
clone size: few
V gene: TRBV12-5
J gene: TRBJ2-7
CDR3 protein: CASGLGGGEQYF
CDR3 DNA: TGTGCTAGTGGTCTAGGGGGCGGAGAGCAGTACTTC

D gene: TRBD1
clone size: few
V gene: TRBV15
J gene: TRBJ2-7
CDR3 protein: CATSRVGTGNGEQYF
CDR3 DNA: TGTGCCACCAGCAGAGTGGGGACAGGGAATGGTGAGCAGTACTTC